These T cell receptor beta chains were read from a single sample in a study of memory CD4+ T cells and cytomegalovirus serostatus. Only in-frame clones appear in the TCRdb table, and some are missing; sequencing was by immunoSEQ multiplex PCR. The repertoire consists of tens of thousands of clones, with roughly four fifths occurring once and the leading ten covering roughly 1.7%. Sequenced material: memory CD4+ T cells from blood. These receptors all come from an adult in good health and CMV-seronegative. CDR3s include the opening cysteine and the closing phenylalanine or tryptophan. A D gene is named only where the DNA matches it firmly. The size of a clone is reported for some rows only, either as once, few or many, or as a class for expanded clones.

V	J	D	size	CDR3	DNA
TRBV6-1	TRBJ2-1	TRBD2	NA	CASSVQLAGEQFF	TGTGCCAGCAGTGTTCAGCTAGCGGGAGAGCAGTTCTTC
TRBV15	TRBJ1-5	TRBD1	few	CATSRDRQGNQPQHF	TGTGCCACCAGCAGAGATCGACAGGGGAATCAGCCCCAGCATTTT
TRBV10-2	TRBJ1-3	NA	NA	CARFKGTGNTIYF	TGCGCCAGATTTAAGGGGACTGGAAACACCATATATTTT
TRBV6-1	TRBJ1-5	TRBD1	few	CASRPDRGLQPQHF	TGTGCCAGCCGGCCGGACAGGGGGCTTCAGCCCCAGCATTTT
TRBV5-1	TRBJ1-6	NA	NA	CASSPTGNSPLHF	TGCGCCAGCAGCCCGACCGGAAATTCACCCCTCCACTTT
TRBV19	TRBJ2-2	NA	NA	CASSTLPGRKARSNTGELFF	TGTGCCAGTAGTACCCTCCCGGGACGCAAAGCCAGATCGAACACCGGGGAGCTGTTTTTT
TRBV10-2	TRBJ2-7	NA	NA	CASSQKGIQSSYEQYF	TGCGCCAGCAGCCAGAAGGGAATCCAGAGCTCCTACGAGCAGTACTTC
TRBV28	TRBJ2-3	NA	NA	CASSLTAYPLTDTQYF	TGTGCCAGCAGTCTTACAGCTTACCCCCTCACAGATACGCAGTATTTT
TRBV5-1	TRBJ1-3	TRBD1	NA	CASSLTTGTALSGNTIYF	TGCGCCAGCAGCTTGACAACCGGGACAGCGCTCTCTGGAAACACCATATATTTT
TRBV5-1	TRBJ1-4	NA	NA	CASSRDSTKEKLFF	TGCGCCAGCAGTAGAGACAGCACCAAGGAAAAACTGTTTTTT
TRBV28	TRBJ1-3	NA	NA	CASSLWISGNTIYF	TGTGCCAGCAGTTTATGGATCTCTGGAAACACCATATATTTT
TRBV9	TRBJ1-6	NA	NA	CASSDDRKASPLHF	TGTGCCAGCAGCGATGACAGGAAAGCATCACCCCTCCACTTT
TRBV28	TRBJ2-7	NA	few	CASSLNRVPYEQYF	TGTGCCAGCAGTTTAAACAGGGTTCCCTACGAGCAGTACTTC
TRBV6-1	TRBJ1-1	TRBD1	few	CASRPGQRNTEAFF	TGTGCCAGCAGGCCGGGACAGAGGAACACTGAAGCTTTCTTT
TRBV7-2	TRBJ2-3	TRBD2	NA	CASSFRLASTDTQYF	TGTGCCAGCAGCTTCAGACTAGCTAGCACAGATACGCAGTATTTT
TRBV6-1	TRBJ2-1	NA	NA	CASREIHSSYNEQFF	TGTGCCAGCAGGGAGATACATAGCTCCTACAATGAGCAGTTCTTC
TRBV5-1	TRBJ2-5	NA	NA	CASSLVLVHQETQYF	TGCGCCAGCAGCTTGGTCCTAGTTCACCAAGAGACCCAGTACTTC
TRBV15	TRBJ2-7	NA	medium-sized	CATSREGLYEQYF	TGTGCCACCAGCAGAGAGGGGCTTTACGAGCAGTACTTC
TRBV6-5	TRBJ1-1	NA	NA	CASSTGWAAGTEAFF	TGTGCCAGCAGTACCGGGTGGGCCGCGGGCACTGAAGCTTTCTTT
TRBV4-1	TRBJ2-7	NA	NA	CASSHPGQKRYEQYF	TGCGCCAGCAGCCACCCCGGACAGAAACGCTACGAGCAGTACTTC
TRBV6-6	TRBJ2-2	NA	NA	CASSGRGSVAGKLFF	TGTGCCAGCAGTGGACGGGGGAGCGTTGCCGGGAAGCTGTTTTTT
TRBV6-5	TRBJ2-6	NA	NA	CASSWTGSGANVLTF	TGTGCCAGCAGCTGGACGGGCTCTGGGGCCAACGTCCTGACTTTC
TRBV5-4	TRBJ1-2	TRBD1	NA	CASSSRARDRGIYGYTF	TGTGCCAGCAGCTCCCGGGCCCGGGACAGGGGTATCTATGGCTACACCTTC
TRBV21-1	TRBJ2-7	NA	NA	CASTHPGQSSYEQYF	TGTGCCAGCACCCATCCGGGACAGTCTTCCTACGAGCAGTACTTC
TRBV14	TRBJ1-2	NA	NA	CASSPLRGGYGYTF	TGTGCCAGCAGCCCACTTAGGGGGGGCTATGGCTACACCTTC
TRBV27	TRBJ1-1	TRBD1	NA	CASKTDRGATEAFF	TGTGCCAGCAAAACGGACAGGGGTGCGACTGAAGCTTTCTTT
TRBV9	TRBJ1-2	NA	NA	CASSVAAGERGYGYTF	TGTGCCAGCAGCGTAGCTGCGGGTGAGAGGGGATATGGCTACACCTTC
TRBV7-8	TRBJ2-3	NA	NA	CASSPTAGSDTQYF	TGTGCCAGCAGCCCGACCGCAGGGTCAGATACGCAGTATTTT
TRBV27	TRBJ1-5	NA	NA	CASSPSGGNQPQHF	TGTGCCAGCAGTCCCAGTGGGGGCAATCAGCCCCAGCATTTT
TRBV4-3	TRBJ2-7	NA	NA	CASSLLQGGEQYF	TGCGCCAGCAGCCTCTTACAGGGTGGCGAGCAGTACTTC
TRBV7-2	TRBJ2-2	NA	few	CASSLAGKNTGELFF	TGTGCCAGCAGCTTGGCGGGAAAGAACACCGGGGAGCTGTTTTTT
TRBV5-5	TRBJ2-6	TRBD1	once	CASSPGTGIPEGANVLTF	TGTGCCAGCAGCCCGGGGACAGGGATCCCCGAGGGGGCCAACGTCCTGACTTTC
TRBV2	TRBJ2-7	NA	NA	CASGTYEQYF	TGTGCCAGCGGAACCTACGAGCAGTACTTC
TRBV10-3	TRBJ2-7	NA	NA	CAVGTPAEQYF	TGTGCCGTCGGTACCCCCGCCGAGCAGTACTTC
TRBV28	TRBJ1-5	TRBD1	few	CASLTDRGNQPQHF	TGTGCCAGCCTAACCGACAGGGGCAATCAGCCCCAGCATTTT
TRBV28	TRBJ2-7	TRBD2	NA	CASSRTSFAYEQYF	TGTGCCAGCAGCCGGACTAGCTTCGCCTACGAGCAGTACTTC
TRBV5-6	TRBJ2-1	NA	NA	CASSFFVGDPYNEQFF	TGTGCCAGCAGCTTTTTTGTGGGAGATCCGTACAATGAGCAGTTCTTC
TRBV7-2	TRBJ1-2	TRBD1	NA	CASSLGSSGGYGYTF	TGTGCCAGCAGCTTAGGAAGCTCAGGGGGGTATGGCTACACCTTC
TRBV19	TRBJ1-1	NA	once	CASSRGQLNTEAFF	TGTGCCAGTAGTAGAGGACAACTGAACACTGAAGCTTTCTTT
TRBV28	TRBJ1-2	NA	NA	CASTPNRAGYTF	TGTGCCAGCACCCCAAACAGGGCTGGCTACACCTTC
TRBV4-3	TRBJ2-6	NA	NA	CASSQENGANVLTF	TGCGCCAGCAGCCAAGAGAATGGGGCCAACGTCCTGACTTTC
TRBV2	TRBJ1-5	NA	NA	CASSDNSPRIQPQHF	TGTGCCAGCAGTGATAACAGTCCAAGAATTCAGCCCCAGCATTTT
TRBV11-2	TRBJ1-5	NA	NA	CASSPGAFGNQPQHF	TGTGCCAGCAGCCCAGGTGCCTTTGGCAATCAGCCCCAGCATTTT
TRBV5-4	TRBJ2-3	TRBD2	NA	CASSLGFGTSGGPSDTQYF	TGTGCCAGCAGCTTGGGTTTTGGGACTAGCGGGGGGCCGAGCGATACGCAGTATTTT
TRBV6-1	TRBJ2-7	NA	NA	CASSEAFNYEQYF	TGTGCCAGCAGTGAAGCGTTCAACTACGAGCAGTACTTC
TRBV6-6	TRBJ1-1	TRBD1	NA	CASRSDRVGAEAFF	TGTGCCAGCAGATCCGACAGGGTGGGCGCTGAAGCTTTCTTT
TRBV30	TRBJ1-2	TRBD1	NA	CAWSQGDSGYGYTF	TGTGCCTGGAGTCAGGGGGACAGCGGCTATGGCTACACCTTC
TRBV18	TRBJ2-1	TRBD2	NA	CASSPGLALNNEQFF	TGTGCCAGCTCACCGGGACTAGCTCTCAACAATGAGCAGTTCTTC
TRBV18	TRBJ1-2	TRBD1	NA	CASSPTGDPILYGYTF	TGTGCCAGCTCACCGACAGGGGACCCTATCCTCTATGGCTACACCTTC
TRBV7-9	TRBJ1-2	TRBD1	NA	CASSSRGGTEAPGGYTF	TGTGCCAGCAGCTCTAGGGGAGGGACAGAGGCGCCCGGTGGCTACACCTTC